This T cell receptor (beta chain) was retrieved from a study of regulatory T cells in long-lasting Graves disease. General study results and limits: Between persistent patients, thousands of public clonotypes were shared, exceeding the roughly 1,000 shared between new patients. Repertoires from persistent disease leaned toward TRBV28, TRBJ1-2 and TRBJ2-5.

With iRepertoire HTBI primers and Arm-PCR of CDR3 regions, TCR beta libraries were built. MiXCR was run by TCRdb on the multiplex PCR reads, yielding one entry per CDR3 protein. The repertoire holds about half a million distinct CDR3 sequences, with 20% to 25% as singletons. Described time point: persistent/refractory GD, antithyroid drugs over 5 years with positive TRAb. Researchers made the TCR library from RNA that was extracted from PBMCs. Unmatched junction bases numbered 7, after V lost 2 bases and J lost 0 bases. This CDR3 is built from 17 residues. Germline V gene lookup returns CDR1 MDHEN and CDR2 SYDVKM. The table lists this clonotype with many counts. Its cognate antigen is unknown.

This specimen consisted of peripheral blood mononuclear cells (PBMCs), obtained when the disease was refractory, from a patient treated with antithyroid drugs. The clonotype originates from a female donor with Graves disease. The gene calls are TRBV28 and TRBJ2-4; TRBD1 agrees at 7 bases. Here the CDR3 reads CASSLLRQGKAKNIQYF. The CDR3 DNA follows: TGTGCCAGCAGTTTACTACGACAGGGTAAAGCCAAAAACATTCAGTACTTC.